This TCR beta chain was retrieved from a study of response to subunit inactivated influenza vaccine. The CDR3 loop spans 19 amino acids. The ends lost 4 bases at V and 3 bases at J; junction bases unmatched: 18. Germline CDR1 reads DFQATT; CDR2 reads SNEGSKA (reference sequence). This clonotype has just one count. TCRdb independently ran MiXCR on the RT-PCR reads; one entry per CDR3 protein. The sample consists of 500,000 to 600,000 distinct CDR3 sequences, approximately 12% of them appearing once. This specimen was PBMCs from blood, taken on the day of vaccination. The rearrangement joins TRBV20-1 to TRBJ2-6; 7 positions agree with TRBD2. This sequence was found in a man in his fifties who received an inactivated influenza vaccine. CDR3 in amino acids: CSATTTSRRRGFGANVLTF. The CDR3 DNA reads TGCAGTGCTACTACGACTAGCCGAAGGAGAGGCTTTGGGGCCAACGTCCTGACTTTC.